This T cell receptor (beta chain) is from a study of cytomegalovirus exposure and HLA in healthy donors. As for the study in general: A previous analysis identified more than 100 million unique TCR beta sequences derived from roughly 190 million T cells. The Caucasian-associated ancestry cluster held more than 80% of a few hundred genotyped donors.

This PCR relied on a set of 60 Vbeta primers and 13 Jbeta primers. Using immunoSEQ multiplex PCR, the repertoire was profiled, and TCRdb retains in-frame clones only, with some absent. The sample records nearly 200,000 clones, roughly three quarters being singletons. The germline V gene encodes CDR1 SGHVS and CDR2 FQNEAQ. Trimming pared 4 bases from V and 3 bases from J, leaving 21 bases between. There are 17 residues in the CDR3. Regarding the study as a whole: An Asian-associated ancestry cluster reportedly showed fewer N-insertions than the approximately 650-donor mean in a later analysis. The authors excluded some V segments, including TRBV6-2 and TRBV6-3, as indistinguishable.

Of note for this clone: Its target is not known.

The J gene is TRBJ1-2, the V gene TRBV7-8; D remains unclear. This TCR was sampled from a male donor in good health and CMV-seropositive. The sample taken for sequencing was PBMCs. Here the CDR3 reads CASSSLSLLREDYGYTF. In DNA, the CDR3 is TGTGCCAGCAGCTCCCTTTCCCTGCTCCGTGAGGACTATGGCTACACCTTC. Drawing the rest from reference TRBV7-8 and TRBJ1-2, the complete variable domain is GAGVSQSPRYKVAKRGQDVALRCDPISGHVSLFWYQQALGQGPEFLTYFQNEAQLDKSGLPSDRFFAERPEGSVSTLKIQRTQQEDSAVYLCASSSLSLLREDYGYTFGSGTRLTVV.